This T cell receptor (beta chain) is drawn from a study of beta chain features in type 1 diabetes. What was sequenced were expressed TCRB transcripts, since all of the isolated RNA had been reverse transcribed. TCRdb's table, derived via immunoSEQ multiplex PCR, lists solely in-frame clones and lacks some. The table has 100,000 to 150,000 clones, 9% seen once. Germline loops: CDR1 LGHNA, CDR2 YSLEER. The length of the CDR3 is 15 residues. The V gene lost 4 bases and the J gene lost 2 bases, with 14 bases spanning the gap. On this clone: Its cognate antigen is unknown.

Points from the study as a whole: TCRB CDR3s were moderately but significantly shorter in Type 1 diabetes patients in all four CD4+ subsets.

Stem cell-like memory, regulatory, central memory and naive CD4+ cells were sorted via CD45RO/CCR7/CD25/CD127/CD95/CD27. This chain links TRBV4-3 with TRBJ1-1, with D unresolved. The receptor was isolated from a man aged 30 to 39 with type 1 diabetes. Sequenced sample: central memory CD4+ T cells from blood. The CDR3 sequence: CASSPRSARNTEAFF. CDR3 bases: TGCGCCAGCAGCCCTCGCTCCGCCAGAAACACTGAAGCTTTCTTT.